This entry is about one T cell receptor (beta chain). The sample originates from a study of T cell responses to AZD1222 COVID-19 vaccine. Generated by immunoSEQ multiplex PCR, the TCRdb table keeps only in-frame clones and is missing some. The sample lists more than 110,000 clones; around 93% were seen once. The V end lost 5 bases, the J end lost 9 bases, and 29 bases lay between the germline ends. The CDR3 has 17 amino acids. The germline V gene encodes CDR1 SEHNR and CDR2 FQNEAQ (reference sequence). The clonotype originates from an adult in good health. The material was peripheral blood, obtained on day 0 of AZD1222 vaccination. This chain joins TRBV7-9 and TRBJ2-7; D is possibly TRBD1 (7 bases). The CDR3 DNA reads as TGTGCCAGCAGCCTCGACAGGGCATCGGCTCAACGGGGGTGGCAGTACTTC. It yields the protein CASSLDRASAQRGWQYF.